The clone carrying this T cell receptor (beta chain) was observed a handful of times. The antigen is undetermined. This entry comes from a study of T cell repertoires in cytomegalovirus infection. About the study: Matching HLA type, along with CMV infection, was indicated by public TCR beta signatures.

TCRdb used MiXCR to reprocess the reads, holding one entry per CDR3 protein. The sample lists about 260,000 distinct CDR3 sequences, around 9% occurring once. Overall study results and limits: Summed public TCR beta family frequency identified CMV carriers bearing the relevant HLA. The study found HLA-C-restricted CMV-specific TCR beta clonotypes dominating the ex vivo response.

Material: PBMCs. The receptor was derived from a human donor in good health (CMV status not recorded). Some clones in this sample may be carry-over from other donors' samples.

CDR3 loop: CASSAPLRDTREQYF. The CDR3 region has the DNA TGTGCCAGCAGCGCACCCCTACGGGACACCAGAGAGCAGTACTTC. The rearrangement uses TRBV7-9 and TRBJ2-7; weak D call: TRBD1 (6 bases). Germline values: CDR1 SEHNR, CDR2 FQNEAQ (reference sequence). Trimming removed 5 bases at V and 7 bases at J, with 21 bases between. The CDR3 spans 15 residues.